A selection of T cell receptor beta chains follows, all from one sample in a study of CD8 T cells in Susac syndrome. From the immunoSEQ multiplex PCR reads, TCRdb called clonotypes with MiXCR, one entry per CDR3 protein. This table holds about 73,000 distinct CDR3 sequences, roughly 95% found once. The specimen was CD8+ T cells from PBMCs. The origin of the receptors is a human donor with multiple sclerosis. CDR3s leave out the opening cysteine and the closing phenylalanine or tryptophan.

TRBJ1-4,TRBV6-6,AAGRGLAHEKLF
TRBJ1-1,TRBV27,ASSLRELNTEAF
TRBJ2-5,TRBV24-1,ATSAGTKETQY
TRBJ2-7,TRBV29-1,SVDKGSSYEQY
TRBJ2-3,TRBV2,AIRDRASTDTQY
TRBJ1-2,TRBV29-1,SVVSQSPNYGYT
TRBJ2-7,TRBV19,ASSKTGESGYEQY
TRBJ2-5,TRBV30,AWTNIGGVKETQY
TRBJ2-3,TRBV25-1,ASSDPLAGEGDTQY
TRBJ1-1,TRBV7-9,ASSLSETEAF
TRBJ2-7,TRBV30,AWSDGHSYEQY
TRBJ2-7,TRBV7-9,ASSFGDYEQY
TRBJ1-5,TRBV19,ASTARSQPQH
TRBJ2-5,TRBV14,ASSQDDQSQETQY
TRBJ2-4,TRBV3-1,ASSHHTGTIKNIQY
TRBJ1-2,TRBV12-3/TRBV12-4,ASSLALRGNGYT
TRBJ2-2,TRBV3-1,ASSGPTLFTGELF
TRBJ1-2,TRBV6-2/TRBV6-3,ASSFTGNGYT
TRBJ1-1,TRBV29-1,SGTMGPSEAF
TRBJ1-1,TRBV14,ASSLDRGTEAF
TRBJ2-6,TRBV5-5,ATSGTGFSGANVLT
TRBJ2-7,TRBV11-2,ASSLVKAGSSYEQY
TRBJ2-5,TRBV12-5,ASGISDPPQETQY
TRBJ1-1,TRBV29-1,SVEQQGLNTEAF
TRBJ2-7,TRBV30,AGEAGAHEQY
TRBJ2-6,TRBV7-6,ASSVQGANVLT
TRBJ1-3,TRBV5-4,ASSSAGMPGNTIY